This T cell receptor beta chain was profiled in a study of T-cell memory formation after mild COVID-19. Findings and limits, study-wide: Prior to infection, memory already included some responding clones, suggesting cross-reactive memory joined.

V lost 11 bases to trimming and J lost 2 bases, with 12 bases between them. CDR1 and CDR2 (germline): SGHAT, FQNNGV. The CDR3 has 12 residues. TCRdb fed the 5' RACE reads into MiXCR, producing one record per CDR3 protein. The top ten clones hold roughly 24% of a sample with more than 250,000 distinct CDR3 sequences, around 16% of them seen once. The sample holds a few counts of this clonotype. Antigen specificity is unknown. The gene calls are TRBV11-2 and TRBJ1-2, with a possible D match to TRBD1 (6 bases). The material sequenced was PBMCs or a T cell subset sorted from them (not recorded which). The sequence was collected from a man aged 18 to 30 who had mild COVID-19 (a few samples of this study predate the infection). Cell type and time point are not known. The CDR3 loop is CAVRDTNYGYTF. The CDR3 coding sequence is TGTGCCGTCCGGGACACCAACTATGGCTACACCTTC.